Below, 17 T cell receptor beta chains from the same sample are listed, as sequenced in a study of blood T cell repertoires in COVID-19 (dated by TCRdb to 2020 to 2022). The library was built by means of the immunoSEQ multiplex PCR assay. This immuneACCESS table, as held by TCRdb, lists in-frame sequences with V and J called but not all clones. Of the missing ones, under half trace to an unresolved V gene in checked studies; the others have no known cause. A total of about 240,000 clones appear in this sample, around four fifths of them only once. The top ten constitute around 6.4% of the sample. Material: peripheral blood. The receptors here all came from a woman between 55 and 75 years old with active or convalescent COVID-19.

The CDR3 is CASSRPGLALETQYF. Here the CDR3 DNA reads TGTGCCAGCAGCCGCCCGGGACTAGCGTTGGAGACCCAGTACTTC. The V and J genes are TRBV5-4 and TRBJ2-5; 10 positions match TRBD2. Per the germline V gene, CDR1 is SGHNT and CDR2 is YYREEE (reference sequence). With V trimmed by 4 bases and J by 5 bases, 8 bases remained unmatched. The CDR3 is made up of 15 amino acids.

The V and J genes are TRBV29-1 and TRBJ1-2, with D perhaps TRBD1 (5 bases). V lost 7 bases and J lost 0, with 15 bases in between. Germline assignment: CDR1 SQVTM and CDR2 ANQGSEA. The CDR3 totals 14 residues. In nucleotides, the CDR3 is TGCAGCGCCGCACGACAGCCCTCTAACTATGGCTACACCTTC. Translated, it gives CSAARQPSNYGYTF.

This chain connects TRBV28 to TRBJ2-7, with 8 bases matching TRBD2. J was trimmed by 2 bases and V by 3 bases; bases with no gene match: 6. This CDR3 is 15 amino acids long. CDR1 is MDHEN and CDR2 is SYDVKM in the germline V gene. The CDR3 loop is CASSFGGGPTYEQYV. DNA of the CDR3: TGTGCCAGCAGTTTTGGCGGGGGGCCGACCTACGAGCAGTACGTC.

V is TRBV7-8 and J is TRBJ1-3; D perhaps matches TRBD1 (5 bases). CDR1 is SGHVS, CDR2 FQNEAQ, per germline. The CDR3 is 16 residues long. The V gene lost 3 bases and the J gene lost 1 base, with 13 bases spanning the gap. The CDR3 loop reads CASSFSYRSSGNTIYF. The CDR3 region has the DNA TGTGCCAGCAGCTTTTCTTACAGGAGTTCTGGAAACACCATATATTTT.

The chain uses TRBV30 and TRBJ2-7; 7 bases agree with TRBD1. Germline V lookup: CDR1 GTSNPN, CDR2 SVGIG (reference sequence). This CDR3 is built from 13 residues. J was trimmed by 7 bases and V by 8 bases; bases with no gene match: 14. CDR3 residues: CAGRDRAGSEQYF. CDR3 bases: TGTGCCGGAAGAGACAGGGCCGGGTCTGAGCAGTACTTC.

This clone was detected once. The chain uses TRBV5-1 and TRBJ1-3, with 8 nucleotides matching TRBD1. This CDR3 contains 16 residues. CDR1 and CDR2 from the germline V gene are SGHRS and YFSETQ. The V and J ends lost 0 bases and 3 bases, in that order; junction bases with no gene match: 5. For the CDR3, the DNA is TGCGCCAGCAGCTTGGCGACAGGGGTCGTTGGAAACACCATATATTTT. It specifies CASSLATGVVGNTIYF.

V and J are TRBV20-1 and TRBJ2-3, with D tentatively TRBD2 (5 bases). Germline V gene sequence: CDR1 DFQATT, CDR2 SNEGSKA (reference sequence). The CDR3 sequence is 11 residues long. Trimming took off 2 bases at V and 8 bases at J, with 8 bases between the two ends. The CDR3 coding sequence is TGCAGTGCTAGAAGAGGAGGTACGCAGTATTTT. Protein product: CSARRGGTQYF.

V usage is TRBV7-2 and J usage is TRBJ2-3; the match to TRBD2 covers 11 bases. This CDR3 has 16 amino acids. The J segment lost 5 bases and the V segment lost 1 base, leaving 5 bases of the junction unmatched. Germline V gives CDR1 SGHTA, CDR2 FQGNSA. Written as DNA, the CDR3 is TGTGCCAGCAGCTTAGTAGCGGGGGGGCAGGGAGATACGCAGTATTTT. Protein sequence: CASSLVAGGQGDTQYF.

The rearrangement uses TRBV7-3 and TRBJ2-2; TRBD2 might be the D (5 bases). This CDR3 is built from 14 residues. The ends were cut back, 8 bases at V and 4 bases at J, with 14 bases in the middle. In germline, CDR1 is SGHTA, CDR2 FQGTGA. CDR3 amino acids: CASSRTEGTGELFF. Here the CDR3 DNA reads TGTGCCAGCTCTCGTACCGAGGGCACCGGGGAGCTGTTTTTT.

In its sample, this clone was seen once. The chain has TRBV7-2 and TRBJ2-1; the match to TRBD2 covers 10 bases. This CDR3 is 16 amino acids long. The V gene's germline CDR1 is SGHTA and CDR2 FQGNSA. V gave up 5 bases and J gave up 8 bases; unmatched junction bases: 12. CDR3 sequence (DNA): TGTGCCAGCAGCCTAGACGGGGCTAGCGGGAGCTATGAGCAGTTCTTC. Translated: CASSLDGASGSYEQFF.

This clone was found once. The chain uses TRBV5-1 and TRBJ1-1, with D perhaps TRBD1 (5 bases). V was clipped by 0 bases and J by 3 bases, with 12 bases between them. This CDR3 region has 15 residues. CDR1 is SGHRS and CDR2 is YFSETQ in the germline V gene. DNA for the CDR3: TGCGCCAGCAGCTTGGCCGGGGGATCCCACACTGAAGCTTTCTTT. This translates into CASSLAGGSHTEAFF.

The chain links TRBV7-2 to TRBJ2-3, with 8 nucleotides matching TRBD1. Unmatched junction bases numbered 5, after V lost 4 bases and J lost 2 bases. Germline V gene data show CDR1 as SGHTA and CDR2 as FQGNSA. The CDR3 loop spans 15 amino acids. Here the CDR3 reads CASSSQTGATDTQYF. The CDR3 nucleotides are TGTGCCAGCAGCTCCCAGACAGGGGCCACAGATACGCAGTATTTT.

The chain recombines TRBV5-1 with TRBJ2-2, with TRBD1 as a possible D gene (6 bases). The germline CDR1 and CDR2 sequences are SGHRS and YFSETQ. V was cut by 4 bases and J by 5 bases, with 15 bases left in between. This CDR3 is 15 amino acids long. The CDR3 is CASSLTGGVTGELFF. In DNA, the CDR3 is TGCGCCAGCAGCCTGACAGGTGGGGTGACCGGGGAGCTGTTTTTT. The full variable domain, completed using reference TRBV5-1 and TRBJ2-2, is KAGVTQTPRYLIKTRGQQVTLSCSPISGHRSVSWYQQTPGQGLQFLFEYFSETQRNKGNFPGRFSGRQFSNSRSEMNVSTLELGDSALYLCASSLTGGVTGELFFGEGSRLTVL.

This clone showed up just once. The rearrangement joins TRBV7-8 to TRBJ2-1; 7 bases are a match to TRBD2. Trimming cost V 5 bases and J 6 bases; bases outside gene matches: 7. The CDR3 is made up of 14 amino acids. Looked up from germline, CDR1 is SGHVS and CDR2 is FQNEAQ. CDR3 nucleotides: TGTGCCAGCAGCCCCCCGGGAGGTCGCAATGAGCAGTTCTTC. This encodes CASSPPGGRNEQFF.

This clone is a singleton in its sample. The V gene is TRBV7-3, the J gene TRBJ2-3, with 9 bases that match TRBD2. This CDR3 has 15 residues. V lost 1 base to trimming and J lost 4 bases; unmatched junction nucleotides: 3. Germline values: CDR1 SGHTA, CDR2 FQGTGA. The CDR3 protein is CASSLNSGSSDTQYF. The CDR3 nucleotides read TGTGCCAGCAGCTTAAATAGCGGGAGTTCAGATACGCAGTATTTT.

The chain uses TRBV6-5 and TRBJ2-3, with 8 bases lining up with TRBD1. V was clipped by 6 bases and J by 2 bases; unmatched bases: 7. The length of the CDR3 is 15 residues. Germline loops: CDR1 MNHEY, CDR2 SVGAGI. The CDR3 loop is CASRDTGGYTDTQYF. CDR3 DNA: TGTGCCAGCAGGGACACAGGGGGATACACAGATACGCAGTATTTT.

This chain's CDR3 is CASSLLREGQETQYF. CDR3 coding DNA: TGTGCCAGCAGTTTATTAAGGGAGGGACAAGAGACCCAGTACTTC. V and J are TRBV28 and TRBJ2-5; 7 nucleotides agree with TRBD2. J was trimmed by 2 bases and V by 1 base; bases with no gene match: 4. CDR3 length: 15 residues. CDR1 MDHEN and CDR2 SYDVKM come from the germline V gene. The full variable domain, rest sourced from reference TRBV28 and TRBJ2-5, is DVKVTQSSRYLVKRTGEKVFLECVQDMDHENMFWYRQDPGLGLRLIYFSYDVKMKEKGDIPEGYSVSREKKERFSLILESASTNQTSMYLCASSLLREGQETQYFGPGTRLLVL.